The 27 T cell receptor beta chains below were found in one sample sequenced in a study of cytomegalovirus exposure and HLA in healthy donors. Only in-frame clones appear in the TCRdb table, and some are missing; sequencing was by immunoSEQ multiplex PCR. The table includes tens of thousands of clones, roughly 90% detected once. The sample taken for sequencing was PBMCs. Source of these receptors: a woman under 30 in good health and CMV-seropositive.

This clone appeared once. V and J are TRBV7-2 and TRBJ2-3, with 9 bases fitting TRBD2. Germline CDR1 and CDR2: SGHTA and FQGNSA. The CDR3 has 15 residues. J lost 1 base, V lost 1 base, and 0 bases had no gene match. The CDR3 reads CASSLGLAGTDTQYF. The CDR3 DNA sequence: TGTGCCAGCAGCTTAGGACTAGCGGGCACAGATACGCAGTATTTT.

The chain uses TRBV10-2 and TRBJ1-1, with a tentative D call TRBD1 (6 bases). Germline-derived CDR1 and CDR2 are WSHSY and SAAADI. V was trimmed by 4 bases and J by 1 base, leaving 16 bases between them. This CDR3 comprises 16 residues. The CDR3 nucleotides read TGCGCCAGCAGTGGGGAAAAAGGACAGCCGAACACTGAAGCTTTCTTT. Translation: CASSGEKGQPNTEAFF.

This clone was detected a few times. The rearrangement links TRBV5-1 to TRBJ1-6; D uncertain. V was trimmed by 2 bases and J by 4 bases, leaving 7 bases between them. The CDR3 consists of 14 residues. Germline CDR1 and CDR2: SGHRS and YFSETQ. The CDR3 is CASSFADYNSPLHF. CDR3 DNA sequence: TGCGCCAGCAGCTTTGCGGATTATAATTCACCCCTCCACTTT. Full variable domain (rest looked up from reference TRBV5-1 and TRBJ1-6): KAGVTQTPRYLIKTRGQQVTLSCSPISGHRSVSWYQQTPGQGLQFLFEYFSETQRNKGNFPGRFSGRQFSNSRSEMNVSTLELGDSALYLCASSFADYNSPLHFGNGTRLTVT.

This clone was seen a few times. This chain uses TRBV28 with TRBJ1-6; 8 bases are a match to TRBD1. The J segment lost 5 bases and the V segment lost 5 bases, leaving 17 bases of the junction unmatched. Per the germline V gene, CDR1 is MDHEN and CDR2 is SYDVKM. CDR3 length: 19 residues. This CDR3 is CASSLTGTGARANNSPLHF. CDR3 coding DNA: TGTGCCAGCAGTCTAACGGGGACAGGAGCAAGGGCAAATAATTCACCCCTCCACTTT.

The rearrangement uses TRBV30 and TRBJ1-3, with unresolved D. The V end was cut by 4 bases, the J end by 0 bases, with 10 bases between. The CDR3 consists of 14 residues. The germline CDR1 and CDR2 sequences are GTSNPN and SVGIG (reference sequence). The CDR3, as DNA: TGTGCCTGGACCCGGGATGACTCTGGAAACACCATATATTTT. Its protein product is CAWTRDDSGNTIYF.

The table lists this clone with a count of one. The V gene is TRBV7-9, the J gene TRBJ1-1; TRBD1 is a possible D gene (5 bases). Germline V gene lookup returns CDR1 SEHNR and CDR2 FQNEAQ (reference sequence). Trimming took 3 bases from V and 1 from J, leaving 15 bases between them. This CDR3 spans 16 amino acids. The CDR3 DNA reads as TGTGCCAGCAGCTTTGGGGAAAGAAGGGGGAACACTGAAGCTTTCTTT. Translating gives CASSFGERRGNTEAFF.

The chain couples TRBV5-6 to TRBJ1-5; possibly TRBD1 for D (5 bases). Germline V gene sequence: CDR1 SGHDT, CDR2 YYEEEE. The CDR3 sequence is 14 residues long. V gave up 2 bases and J gave up 2 bases, with 8 bases separating them. The CDR3 DNA follows: TGTGCCAGCAGCTTAGGGGTCGGCAATCAGCCCCAGCATTTT. Translating gives CASSLGVGNQPQHF.

This chain joins TRBV6-4 and TRBJ2-6, with D possibly matching TRBD2 (6 bases). CDR1 is MRHNA and CDR2 is SNTAGT in the germline V gene. This CDR3 has 17 amino acids. V lost 6 bases and J lost 0, with 15 bases in between. The CDR3 reads CASSAGTSYSGANVLTF. For the CDR3, the DNA is TGTGCCAGCAGCGCCGGGACTTCCTACTCTGGGGCCAACGTCCTGACTTTC.

The chain combines TRBV6-1 with TRBJ2-7; TRBD1 agrees at 11 bases. The CDR3 has 16 residues. V lost 4 bases to trimming and J lost 0 bases; unmatched junction nucleotides: 5. Germline CDR1 is MNHNS and CDR2 is SASEGT. CDR3 sequence reads: CASSAIGTGGSYEQYF. The CDR3 DNA sequence: TGTGCCAGCAGTGCTATCGGGACAGGGGGCTCCTACGAGCAGTACTTC.

The chain links TRBV29-1 to TRBJ2-1; possibly TRBD1 for D (5 bases). V was shortened by 3 bases and J by 2 bases, with 11 bases between the two germline ends. CDR3 length equals 14 residues. Germline V CDR1 and CDR2: SQVTM, ANQGSEA. CDR3 sequence (DNA): TGCAGCGTTGAGACAGCCGAAGCCTACAATGAGCAGTTCTTC. Amino acid sequence: CSVETAEAYNEQFF.

CDR3: CASSSTDTIYF. As DNA, the CDR3 is TGTGCCAGCAGTTCAACGGACACCATATATTTT. The chain recombines TRBV28 with TRBJ1-3, with D unclear. V shed 4 bases and J shed 8 bases, with 6 bases lying between them. Germline values: CDR1 MDHEN, CDR2 SYDVKM. This CDR3 has 11 amino acids.

A few counts support this clone. V usage is TRBV9 and J usage is TRBJ2-2; 10 nucleotides align to TRBD1. V was clipped by 4 bases and J by 7 bases; unmatched bases: 7. In germline, CDR1 is SGDLS, CDR2 YYNGEE. The length of the CDR3 is 15 residues. Here the CDR3 reads CASSPPGQGIGELFF. Here the CDR3 DNA reads TGTGCCAGCAGCCCACCGGGACAGGGGATCGGGGAGCTGTTTTTT.

The V and J genes are TRBV5-1 and TRBJ1-1; 7 bases fit TRBD1. CDR3 length equals 14 residues. Germline values: CDR1 SGHRS, CDR2 YFSETQ. The V and J ends lost 2 bases and 1 base, in that order; junction bases with no gene match: 2. CDR3 sequence reads: CASSLGTENTEAFF. The CDR3 DNA reads TGCGCCAGCAGCTTAGGGACAGAGAACACTGAAGCTTTCTTT.

The chain uses TRBV27 and TRBJ2-1; a possible D gene is TRBD1 (6 bases). CDR3 length: 13 residues. Trimming pared 5 bases from V and 12 bases from J, leaving 17 bases between. Germline V gives CDR1 MNHEY, CDR2 SMNVEV (reference sequence). The CDR3 nucleotides are TGTGCCAGCAGTCAACCGGGACACCATCGGCAGTTCTTC. It yields the protein CASSQPGHHRQFF.

This clone was detected once. This chain connects TRBV15 to TRBJ1-2; 8 bases line up with TRBD1. Germline V lookup: CDR1 LNHNV, CDR2 YYDKDF (reference sequence). The CDR3 has 16 residues. J was trimmed by 2 bases and V by 0 bases; bases with no gene match: 5. For the CDR3, the DNA is TGTGCCACCAGCAGAGAGACAGGGGCTGACAACTATGGCTACACCTTC. Its translation is CATSRETGADNYGYTF. The whole variable domain, filled in from reference TRBV15 and TRBJ1-2, reads DAMVIQNPRYQVTQFGKPVTLSCSQTLNHNVMYWYQQKSSQAPKLLFHYYDKDFNNEADTPDNFQSRRPNTSFCFLDIRSPGLGDTAMYLCATSRETGADNYGYTFGSGTRLTVV.

The sample holds a few counts of this clone. The chain uses TRBV11-2 and TRBJ1-2; D call uncertain. Germline V CDR1 and CDR2: SGHAT, FQNNGV. The CDR3 is 15 amino acids. The V end was cut by 1 base, the J end by 2 bases, with 11 bases between. The DNA for the CDR3 is TGTGCCAGCAGCTTAGTCCAGACAACCAACTATGGCTACACCTTC. This codes for CASSLVQTTNYGYTF. Supplemented by reference TRBV11-2 and TRBJ1-2, the full variable domain reads EAGVAQSPRYKIIEKRQSVAFWCNPISGHATLYWYQQILGQGPKLLIQFQNNGVVDDSQLPKDRFSAERLKGVDSTLKIQPAKLEDSAVYLCASSLVQTTNYGYTFGSGTRLTVV.

The V call is TRBV6-5, the J call TRBJ1-2, with 7 bases aligning to TRBD1. The germline CDR1 and CDR2 sequences are MNHEY and SVGAGI. This CDR3 comprises 16 residues. V lost 0 bases to trimming and J lost 5 bases; unmatched junction nucleotides: 9. The CDR3 is CASSYSIGQGVYGYTF. The CDR3 coding sequence is TGTGCCAGCAGTTACTCGATAGGTCAGGGGGTTTATGGCTACACCTTC.

The J gene is TRBJ1-2, the V gene TRBV28; D is ambiguous. There are 12 residues in the CDR3. V dropped 11 bases and J dropped 2 bases, with 12 bases sitting between them. Per the germline V gene, CDR1 is MDHEN and CDR2 is SYDVKM. CDR3 DNA sequence: TGTGCCGCCCATACGAGGAACTATGGCTACACCTTC. Amino acid sequence: CAAHTRNYGYTF.

The gene calls are TRBV2 and TRBJ2-7; 8 bases are a match to TRBD1. The CDR3 sequence is 12 residues long. CDR1 SNHLY and CDR2 FYNNEI come from the germline V gene. Germline trimming cut 6 bases from V and 6 bases from J; bases unmatched to any gene: 4. The DNA for the CDR3 is TGTGCCAGCAGAGCAACAGGGGGCGAGCAGTACTTC. Its protein is CASRATGGEQYF.

This clone has only one observation. The chain combines TRBV5-1 with TRBJ2-1; 10 bases agree with TRBD1. The CDR3 contains 15 residues. J gave up 7 bases and V 2 bases, and 6 bases lay outside the gene matches. Per germline, CDR1 SGHRS and CDR2 YFSETQ. The CDR3 DNA follows: TGCGCCAGCAGCTTTAGGGACAGGGGCGGTAATGAGCAGTTCTTC. As protein: CASSFRDRGGNEQFF.

This chain joins TRBV2 and TRBJ2-5; D perhaps matches TRBD1 (5 bases). From germline, CDR1 is SNHLY and CDR2 FYNNEI. The CDR3 extends over 12 amino acids. V was pared by 6 bases and J by 2 bases, with 7 bases between. The chain's CDR3 is CASRGDQETQYF. The CDR3 DNA follows: TGTGCCAGCAGAGGGGATCAAGAGACCCAGTACTTC. Full variable domain (rest looked up from reference TRBV2 and TRBJ2-5): EPEVTQTPSHQVTQMGQEVILRCVPISNHLYFYWYRQILGQKVEFLVSFYNNEISEKSEIFDDQFSVERPDGSNFTLKIRSTKLEDSAMYFCASRGDQETQYFGPGTRLLVL.

The chain joins TRBV9 to TRBJ2-1; 10 bases align to TRBD2. This CDR3 has 15 residues. Trimming removed 2 bases from V and 2 bases from J; junction bases left unmatched: 1. From germline, CDR1 is SGDLS and CDR2 YYNGEE. In DNA, the CDR3 is TGTGCCAGCAGCGTGCTAGCGGGAGCCTACAATGAGCAGTTCTTC. Translating gives CASSVLAGAYNEQFF.

The V and J genes are TRBV5-8 and TRBJ2-7, with TRBD1 as a possible D gene (6 bases). Looked up from germline, CDR1 is SGHTS and CDR2 is YDEGEE. The CDR3 has 14 amino acids. The germline V and J ends were trimmed by 3 bases and 2 bases, with 12 bases remaining between them. DNA of the CDR3: TGTGCCAGCAGCTCTAGGACAGCGACCTACGAGCAGTACTTC. It specifies CASSSRTATYEQYF. Full variable domain (outside the CDR3, taken from reference TRBV5-8 and TRBJ2-7): EAGVTQSPTHLIKTRGQQATLRCSPISGHTSVYWYQQALGLGLQFLLWYDEGEERNRGNFPPRFSGRQFPNYSSELNVNALELEDSALYLCASSSRTATYEQYFGPGTRLTVT.

On this clone itself: Mismatch with germline at one junction end may stem from a read error. The rearrangement links TRBV4-3 to TRBJ1-2, with 11 positions matching TRBD1. This CDR3 has 15 residues. Looked up from germline, CDR1 is LGHNA and CDR2 is YSLEER. CDR3 DNA: TGCGCCAGCAGCCAGTTAGGACAGGGGGCCGGTATCCTCCTCTTC. It encodes CASSQLGQGAGILLF.

The rearrangement joins TRBV11-2 to TRBJ2-5, with 7 bases identical to TRBD2. Germline trimming cut 2 bases from V and 9 bases from J; bases unmatched to any gene: 15. The CDR3 has 16 amino acids. Germline V CDR1 and CDR2: SGHAT, FQNNGV. The CDR3 nucleotides read TGTGCCAGCAGCTTACAGGGCGGGGGAGGATACGGAGCCCAGTACTTC. Its protein is CASSLQGGGGYGAQYF.

V and J are TRBV6-5 and TRBJ2-7; 8 bases are a match to TRBD2. Trimming removed 5 bases from V and 4 bases from J; junction bases left unmatched: 7. This CDR3 contains 14 residues. Germline assignment: CDR1 MNHEY and CDR2 SVGAGI. CDR3 DNA sequence: TGTGCCAGCAGTCTAGGGACTAGGGGATACGAGCAGTACTTC. Its translation is CASSLGTRGYEQYF.

The chain employs TRBV6-5 and TRBJ2-5; 8 nucleotides match TRBD2. Germline V lookup: CDR1 MNHEY, CDR2 SVGAGI. The CDR3 consists of 14 residues. Unmatched junction bases numbered 8, after V lost 6 bases and J lost 5 bases. CDR3 region: CASRAGGVVETQYF. The DNA of the CDR3 is TGTGCCAGCAGGGCGGGGGGAGTCGTGGAGACCCAGTACTTC.